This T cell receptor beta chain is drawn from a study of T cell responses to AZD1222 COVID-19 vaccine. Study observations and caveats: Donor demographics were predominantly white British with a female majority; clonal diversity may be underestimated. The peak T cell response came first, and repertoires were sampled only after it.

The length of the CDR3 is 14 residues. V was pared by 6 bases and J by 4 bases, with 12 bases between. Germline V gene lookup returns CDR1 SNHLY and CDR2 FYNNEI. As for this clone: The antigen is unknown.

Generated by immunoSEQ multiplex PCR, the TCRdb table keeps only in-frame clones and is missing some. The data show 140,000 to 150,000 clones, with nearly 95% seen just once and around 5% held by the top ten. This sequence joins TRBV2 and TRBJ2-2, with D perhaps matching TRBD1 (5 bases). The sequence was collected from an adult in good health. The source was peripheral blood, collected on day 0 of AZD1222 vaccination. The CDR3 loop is CASRDPDSTGELFF. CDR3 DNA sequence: TGTGCCAGCAGGGACCCAGACAGCACCGGGGAGCTGTTTTTT.